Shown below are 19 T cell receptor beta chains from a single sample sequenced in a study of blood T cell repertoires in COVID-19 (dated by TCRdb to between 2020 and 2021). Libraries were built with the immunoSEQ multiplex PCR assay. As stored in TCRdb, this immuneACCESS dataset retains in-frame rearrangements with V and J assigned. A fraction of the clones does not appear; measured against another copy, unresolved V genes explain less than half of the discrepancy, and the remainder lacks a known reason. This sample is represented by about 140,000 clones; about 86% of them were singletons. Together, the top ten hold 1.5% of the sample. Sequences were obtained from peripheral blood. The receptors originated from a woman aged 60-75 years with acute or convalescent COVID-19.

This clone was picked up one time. CDR3 in amino acids: CASLQGVSYTF. DNA of the CDR3: TGTGCCAGTCTACAGGGCGTTAGCTACACCTTC. The chain recombines TRBV25-1 with TRBJ1-2, with D maybe TRBD1 (6 bases). This CDR3 is built from 11 residues. Trimming cost V 9 bases and J 9 bases, with 14 bases left between them. The V gene's germline CDR1 is MGHDK and CDR2 SYGVNS.

CDR3 region: CASSDRQGIYEQYF. The CDR3 coding sequence is TGTGCCAGCAGTGACCGCCAGGGCATATACGAGCAGTACTTC. The chain links TRBV28 to TRBJ2-7; tentative D call: TRBD1 (5 bases). Germline lookup yields CDR1 MDHEN and CDR2 SYDVKM. The CDR3 has 14 amino acids. Deletions cut 5 bases from V and 4 bases from J, with 15 bases between.

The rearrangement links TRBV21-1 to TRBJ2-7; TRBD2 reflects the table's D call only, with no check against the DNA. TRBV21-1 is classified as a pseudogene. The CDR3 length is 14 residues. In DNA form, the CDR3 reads TGTGCCAGCAGCTGGGGCGGGGTGGGGTACGAGCAGTACTTC. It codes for CASSWGGVGYEQYF.

CDR3 DNA: TGTGCCAGCTCTGCAGGGCAGGTTCGCACTGAAGCTTTCTTT. The encoded protein is CASSAGQVRTEAFF. This chain connects TRBV18 to TRBJ1-1; possibly TRBD1 for D (5 bases). CDR1 is KGHSH and CDR2 is LQKENI in the germline V gene. The CDR3 runs to 14 residues. V was clipped by 6 bases and J by 4 bases, with 15 bases between them.

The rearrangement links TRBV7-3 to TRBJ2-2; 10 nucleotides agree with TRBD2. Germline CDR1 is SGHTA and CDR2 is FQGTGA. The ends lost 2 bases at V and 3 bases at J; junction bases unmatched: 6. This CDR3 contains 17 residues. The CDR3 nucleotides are TGTGCCAGCAGCTTAGACGCTAGCGGGGGATACACCGGGGAGCTGTTTTTT. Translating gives CASSLDASGGYTGELFF.

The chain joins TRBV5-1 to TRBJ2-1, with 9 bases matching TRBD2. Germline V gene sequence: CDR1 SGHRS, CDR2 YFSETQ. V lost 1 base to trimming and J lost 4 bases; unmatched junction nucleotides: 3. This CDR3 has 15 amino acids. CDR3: CASSLRTSVYNEQFF. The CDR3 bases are TGCGCCAGCAGCTTGCGGACTAGCGTTTACAATGAGCAGTTCTTC.

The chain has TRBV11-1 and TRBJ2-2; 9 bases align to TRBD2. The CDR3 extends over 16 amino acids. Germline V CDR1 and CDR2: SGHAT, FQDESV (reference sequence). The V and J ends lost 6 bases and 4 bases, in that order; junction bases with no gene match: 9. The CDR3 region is CASSPRSGGFTGELFF. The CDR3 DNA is TGTGCCAGCAGTCCTAGGAGCGGGGGGTTCACCGGGGAGCTGTTTTTT.

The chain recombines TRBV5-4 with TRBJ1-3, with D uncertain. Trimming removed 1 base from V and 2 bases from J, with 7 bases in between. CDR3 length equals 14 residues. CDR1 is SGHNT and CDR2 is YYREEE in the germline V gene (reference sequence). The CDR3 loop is CASSLYGTGNTIYF. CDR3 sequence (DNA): TGTGCCAGCAGCTTGTACGGTACTGGAAACACCATATATTTT.

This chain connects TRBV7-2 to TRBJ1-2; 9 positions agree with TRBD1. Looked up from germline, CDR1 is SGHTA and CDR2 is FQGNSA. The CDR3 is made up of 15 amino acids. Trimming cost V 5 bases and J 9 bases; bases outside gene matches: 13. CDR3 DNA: TGTGCCAGCAGCCCGCAGACAGGGGGATTTATGAGCTACACCTTC. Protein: CASSPQTGGFMSYTF.

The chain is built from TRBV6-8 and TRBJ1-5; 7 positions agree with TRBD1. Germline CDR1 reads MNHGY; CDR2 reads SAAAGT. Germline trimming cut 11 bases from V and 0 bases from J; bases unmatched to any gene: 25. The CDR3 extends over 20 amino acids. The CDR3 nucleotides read TGTGCCGGGAAATACAGGGGCCTTAATCACATACATTATAGCAATCAGCCCCAGCATTTT. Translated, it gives CAGKYRGLNHIHYSNQPQHF.

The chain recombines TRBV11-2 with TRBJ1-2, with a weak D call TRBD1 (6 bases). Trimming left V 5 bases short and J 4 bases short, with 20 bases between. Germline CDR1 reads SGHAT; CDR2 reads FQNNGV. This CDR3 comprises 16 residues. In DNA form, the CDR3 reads TGTGCCAGCAGCCCATTGGGGGGGGCTCGGGGCTATGGCTACACCTTC. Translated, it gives CASSPLGGARGYGYTF.

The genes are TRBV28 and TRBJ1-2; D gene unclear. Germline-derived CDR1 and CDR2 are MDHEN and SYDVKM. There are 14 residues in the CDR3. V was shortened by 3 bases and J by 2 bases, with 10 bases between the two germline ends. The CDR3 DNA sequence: TGTGCCAGCAGTTTGATCCCCCTAAACTATGGCTACACCTTC. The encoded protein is CASSLIPLNYGYTF.

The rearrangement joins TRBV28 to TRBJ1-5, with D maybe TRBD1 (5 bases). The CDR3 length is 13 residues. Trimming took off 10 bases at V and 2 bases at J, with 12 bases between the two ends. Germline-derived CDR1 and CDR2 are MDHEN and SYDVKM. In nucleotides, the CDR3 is TGTGCCACCCAGGGAAGTGGCAATCAGCCCCAGCATTTT. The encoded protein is CATQGSGNQPQHF.

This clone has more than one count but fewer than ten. CDR3 in DNA: TGTGCCAGCAGCGCGGACAGCTCTGGAAACACCATATATTTT. This gives the protein CASSADSSGNTIYF. V usage is TRBV3-1 (or the pseudogene TRBV3-2) and J usage is TRBJ1-3; a possible D gene is TRBD1 (6 bases). Trimming shortened V by 5 bases and J by 0 bases, and 8 bases separated the two germline ends. The CDR3 loop spans 14 amino acids. The germline V gene has CDR1 LGHDT and CDR2 YNNKEL (reference sequence).

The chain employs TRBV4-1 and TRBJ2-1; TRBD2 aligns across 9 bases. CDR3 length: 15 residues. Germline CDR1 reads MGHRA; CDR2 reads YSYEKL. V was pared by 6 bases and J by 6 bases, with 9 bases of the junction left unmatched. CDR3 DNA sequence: TGCGCCAGCAGACCTGTAGCGGGGGCAACCAATGAGCAGTTCTTC. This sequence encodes CASRPVAGATNEQFF.

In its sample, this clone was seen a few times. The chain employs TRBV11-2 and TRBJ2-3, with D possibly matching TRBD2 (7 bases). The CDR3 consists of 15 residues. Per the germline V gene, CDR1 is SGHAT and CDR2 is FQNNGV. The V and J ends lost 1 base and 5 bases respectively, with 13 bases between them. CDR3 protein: CASSLGGGGRDTQYF. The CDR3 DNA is TGTGCCAGCAGCTTAGGAGGGGGGGGCAGAGATACGCAGTATTTT.

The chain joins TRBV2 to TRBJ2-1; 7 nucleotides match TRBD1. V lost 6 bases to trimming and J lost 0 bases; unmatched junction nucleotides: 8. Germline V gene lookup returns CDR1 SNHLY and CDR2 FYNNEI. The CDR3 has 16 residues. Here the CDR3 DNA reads TGTGCCAGCAGGAAACAGGGGTCGAGCTCCTACAATGAGCAGTTCTTC. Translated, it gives CASRKQGSSSYNEQFF.

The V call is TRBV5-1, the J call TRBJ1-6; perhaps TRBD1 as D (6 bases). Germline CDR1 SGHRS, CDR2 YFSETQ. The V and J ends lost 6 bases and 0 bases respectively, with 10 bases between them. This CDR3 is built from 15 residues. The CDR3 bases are TGCGCCAGCACCCTGGACAGCTCCTATAATTCACCCCTCCACTTT. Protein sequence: CASTLDSSYNSPLHF.

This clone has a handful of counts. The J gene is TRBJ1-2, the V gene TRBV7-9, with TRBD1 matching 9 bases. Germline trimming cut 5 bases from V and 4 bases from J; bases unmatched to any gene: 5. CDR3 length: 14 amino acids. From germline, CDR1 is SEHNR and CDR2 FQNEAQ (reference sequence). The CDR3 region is CASSQGQGPYGYTF. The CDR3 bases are TGTGCCAGCAGCCAGGGACAGGGTCCCTATGGCTACACCTTC.